Below, 15 T cell receptor beta chains from the same sample are listed, as sequenced in a study of CD8 T cells in Susac syndrome. The authors reverse transcribed roughly 0.5 to 1 ug RNA with random hexamers. Via MiXCR, TCRdb re-called the immunoSEQ multiplex PCR reads, giving one row per CDR3 protein. The sample shows about 200,000 distinct CDR3 sequences, approximately 95% of them seen only once. The sample was CD4+ T cells from PBMCs. These receptors came from a human donor in good health.

The rearrangement uses TRBV5-4 and TRBJ2-3, with D unresolved. This CDR3 has 15 amino acids. Per germline, CDR1 SGHNT and CDR2 YYREEE (reference sequence). V lost 0 bases and J 0 bases, leaving 8 bases between the germline ends. The CDR3 region is CASSLAASSTDTQYF. CDR3 in DNA: TGTGCCAGCAGCTTGGCAGCGTCTAGCACAGATACGCAGTATTTT.

The genes are TRBV9 and TRBJ1-3, with D tentatively TRBD1 (5 bases). CDR3 length: 13 residues. Trimming took 5 bases from V and 7 from J, leaving 13 bases between them. Germline CDR1 SGDLS, CDR2 YYNGEE. CDR3 protein: CASSAGTLNTIYF. The CDR3 nucleotides are TGTGCCAGCAGTGCCGGGACCTTGAACACCATATATTTT.

This clonotype has only one observation. The V call is TRBV13, the J call TRBJ2-1, with 7 bases aligning to TRBD2. This CDR3 is built from 15 residues. The germline CDR1 and CDR2 sequences are PRHDT and FYEKMQ (reference sequence). The junction had 10 bases not matched to a gene; V was cut back by 5 bases and J by 6 bases. For the CDR3, the DNA is TGTGCCAGCAGCCGCAGCGGGACTATGGTCAATGAGCAGTTCTTC. Translating it yields CASSRSGTMVNEQFF.

The chain combines TRBV7-3 with TRBJ2-1; TRBD1 agrees at 11 bases. Germline V gene lookup returns CDR1 SGHTA and CDR2 FQGTGA. After removal of 6 bases from V and 8 bases from J, the junction contained 12 bases not matched to a gene. The CDR3 runs 16 residues. The CDR3: CASSLIGTGGFDEQFF. DNA of the CDR3: TGTGCCAGCAGTCTAATCGGGACAGGGGGTTTCGATGAGCAGTTCTTC.

Remarks on this clonotype: It may be a read error: a sequence one base away is much more abundant. This chain uses TRBV2 with TRBJ2-3; D unresolved. The V gene's germline CDR1 is SNHLY and CDR2 FYNNEI. The length of the CDR3 is 12 residues. Trimming removed 7 bases from V and 0 bases from J, with 5 bases in between. CDR3 bases: TGTGCCAGCAACCCTAGCACAGATACGCAGTATTTT. Protein sequence: CASNPSTDTQYF.

The chain has TRBV24-1 and TRBJ2-2; 12 bases line up with TRBD2. The CDR3 is 18 residues long. The V gene's germline CDR1 is KGHDR and CDR2 SFDVKD. Unmatched junction bases numbered 10, after V lost 8 bases and J lost 1 base. The CDR3: CATNQASGRALNTGELFF. CDR3 nucleotide sequence: TGTGCCACCAATCAGGCTAGCGGGAGGGCCTTGAACACCGGGGAGCTGTTTTTT.

The chain is built from TRBV3-1 and TRBJ1-4; possibly TRBD1 for D (5 bases). Looked up from germline, CDR1 is LGHDT and CDR2 is YNNKEL (reference sequence). This CDR3 is built from 14 residues. V was shortened by 2 bases and J by 8 bases, with 12 bases between the two germline ends. The CDR3 DNA sequence: TGTGCCAGCAGCCAAACGAGTGGACAAGAAAAACTGTTTTTT. It yields the protein CASSQTSGQEKLFF.

A single count supports this clonotype. The chain joins TRBV2 to TRBJ2-7, with 8 bases matching TRBD2. CDR3 length equals 15 residues. Trimming cost V 7 bases and J 0 bases; bases outside gene matches: 8. Germline CDR1 reads SNHLY; CDR2 reads FYNNEI. CDR3 region: CASTTRGGSSYEQYF. The CDR3 DNA follows: TGTGCCAGCACCACCCGGGGGGGGAGCTCCTACGAGCAGTACTTC.

The genes are TRBV18 and TRBJ2-3, with unresolved D. Germline CDR1 is KGHSH and CDR2 is LQKENI. The CDR3 contains 18 residues. Trimming took 2 bases from V and 0 from J, leaving 18 bases between them. CDR3 amino acids: CASSPSGGHPASTDTQYF. CDR3 sequence (DNA): TGTGCCAGCTCACCATCAGGTGGTCACCCGGCAAGCACAGATACGCAGTATTTT. Variable domain in full (rest from reference TRBV18 and TRBJ2-3): NAGVMQNPRHLVRRRGQEARLRCSPMKGHSHVYWYRQLPEEGLKFMVYLQKENIIDESGMPKERFSAEFPKEGPSILRIQQVVRGDSAAYFCASSPSGGHPASTDTQYFGPGTRLTVL.

This clonotype was seen a single time. V is TRBV20-1 and J is TRBJ1-5; D is perhaps TRBD1 (5 bases). Between the trimmed V and J ends, which lost 4 bases and 7 bases, there was a span of 26 bases. Germline V gene lookup returns CDR1 DFQATT and CDR2 SNEGSKA (reference sequence). The CDR3 has 17 residues. Here the CDR3 DNA reads TGCAGTGCTACCCGAGGGTTTGTGGGGCAGGATGGGCAGCCCCAGCATTTT. Translated, it gives CSATRGFVGQDGQPQHF.

This rearrangement joins TRBV20-1 to TRBJ1-4; D is unresolved. Trimming stripped 4 bases from V and 7 bases from J, with 10 bases between. CDR1 and CDR2 (germline): DFQATT, SNEGSKA (reference sequence). The CDR3 totals 12 residues. CDR3 bases: TGCAGTGCTAACCGGAGAGGTGAAAAACTGTTTTTT. Translation gives CSANRRGEKLFF.

The CDR3 DNA reads as TGTGCCAGCAGCGTAGAAGGCAGGGCCTACGAGCAGTACGTC. This encodes CASSVEGRAYEQYV. The chain carries TRBV9 and TRBJ2-7, with D perhaps TRBD1 (5 bases). The CDR3 covers 14 residues. Germline loops: CDR1 SGDLS, CDR2 YYNGEE. V gave up 0 bases and J gave up 2 bases, with 9 bases separating them.

The gene calls are TRBV4-1 and TRBJ2-7; D is unresolved. V was trimmed by 0 bases and J by 2 bases, leaving 5 bases between them. Germline CDR1 MGHRA, CDR2 YSYEKL. This CDR3 contains 13 residues. The CDR3 reads CASSQDRTYEQYV. The CDR3 DNA follows: TGCGCCAGCAGCCAAGACAGGACCTACGAGCAGTACGTC.

The chain uses TRBV7-9 and TRBJ2-1, with no clear D. CDR1 and CDR2 from the germline V gene are SEHNR and FQNEAQ (reference sequence). CDR3 length: 13 residues. V lost 6 bases to trimming and J lost 1 base, with 7 bases between them. CDR3 bases: TGTGCCAGCAGTCCCGGGTCCTACAATGAGCAGTTCTTC. This codes for CASSPGSYNEQFF.

The chain carries TRBV12-3 or TRBV12-4 and TRBJ1-5, with 7 nucleotides matching TRBD1. This CDR3 comprises 12 residues. J was trimmed by 6 bases and V by 4 bases; bases with no gene match: 0. The CDR3 is CASSSGGQPQHF. In nucleotides, the CDR3 is TGTGCCAGCAGTTCAGGGGGTCAGCCCCAGCATTTT.